Listed here are 20 T cell receptor beta chains from one sample, sequenced in a study of T cells after yellow fever vaccination (dated by TCRdb to about 2019). This sample's treatment or condition label indicates: live attenuated yellow fever vaccine strain. Library preparation used 5' RACE. Instrument on record: Illumina HiSeq 2500. TCRdb took the public reads, trimmed them with fastp at Q25, ran MiXCR for clone calling and kept in-frame beta chains. When rows share a CDR3 protein, they turn into one entry using the most common DNA and genes. This sample has roughly 180,000 distinct CDR3 sequences in its table, and about 6% of those were observed once. The ten biggest clones cover less than 3.5% of the sample. The source was CD4+ T cells sorted from PBMCs, collected on the day of the first yellow fever vaccination. Receptors were obtained from a man between 18 and 35 years old who received the YFV17D yellow fever vaccine.

The chain has TRBV7-3 and TRBJ2-5; 10 bases map to TRBD2. Germline lookup yields CDR1 SGHTA and CDR2 FQGTGA. The length of the CDR3 is 13 residues. Trimming at V came to 4 bases and at J to 5 bases, leaving 1 base not matched to a gene. CDR3 coding DNA: TGTGCCAGCAGCTCTAGCGGGGGTGAGACCCAGTACTTC. It yields the protein CASSSSGGETQYF.

For this clonotype: This clone may be a read error of a much larger clone one base away. V gene TRBV6-1 combines with J gene TRBJ2-3, with TRBD2 identical over 9 bases. The CDR3 spans 15 residues. From germline, CDR1 is MNHNS and CDR2 SASEGT. V lost 5 bases to trimming and J lost 6 bases; unmatched junction nucleotides: 9. This CDR3 is CASSPLTSGCDTQYF. CDR3 in DNA: TGTGCCAGCAGTCCCCTGACTAGCGGATGCGATACGCAGTATTTT.

This clonotype was observed a handful of times. The rearrangement uses TRBV25-1 and TRBJ1-1; D uncertain. Germline CDR1 reads MGHDK; CDR2 reads SYGVNS. CDR3 size: 16 residues. The V end lost 2 bases, the J end lost 4 bases, and 17 bases lay between the germline ends. CDR3 region: CASSEAWIGLGTEAFF. In nucleotides, the CDR3 is TGTGCCAGCAGTGAAGCCTGGATTGGGCTGGGCACTGAAGCTTTCTTT.

This clonotype was observed at least ten times. V gene TRBV12-3 or TRBV12-4 combines with J gene TRBJ1-2; a possible D gene is TRBD1 (5 bases). CDR3 length: 15 amino acids. V was pared by 7 bases and J by 2 bases, with 17 bases between. The CDR3 bases are TGTGCCAGCACTTTGTTCCAGGGTGGGAACTATGGCTACACCTTC. Protein: CASTLFQGGNYGYTF.

The chain combines TRBV20-1 with TRBJ1-2; 7 bases match TRBD1. The junction had 11 bases not matched to a gene; V was cut back by 3 bases and J by 4 bases. The CDR3 contains 15 residues. Germline V gene lookup returns CDR1 DFQATT and CDR2 SNEGSKA (reference sequence). As DNA, the CDR3 is TGCAGTGCTAGGAGAGGGGGCAGGGATACCTATGGCTACACCTTC. Its translation is CSARRGGRDTYGYTF.

This clonotype was seen ten or more times. This chain joins TRBV2 and TRBJ1-6; 9 positions agree with TRBD1. Germline assignment: CDR1 SNHLY and CDR2 FYNNEI. After removal of 5 bases from V and 7 bases from J, the junction contained 9 bases not matched to a gene. The CDR3 is 16 amino acids. CDR3 bases: TGTGCCAGCAGTTCAATATGGGACAGGGAGAATTCACCCCTCCACTTT. This encodes CASSSIWDRENSPLHF.

Ten or more counts support this clonotype. The chain couples TRBV7-2 to TRBJ2-1; D gene ambiguous. The CDR3 contains 19 residues. The V and J ends lost 2 bases and 0 bases respectively, with 20 bases between them. The germline CDR1 and CDR2 sequences are SGHTA and FQGNSA. CDR3 region: CASSLLSPRGFSSYNEQFF. The CDR3 region has the DNA TGTGCCAGCAGCTTACTATCCCCCCGTGGGTTTAGCTCCTACAATGAGCAGTTCTTC. The full variable domain, in which reference TRBV7-2 and TRBJ2-1 provide the parts outside the CDR3, is GAGVSQSPSNKVTEKGKDVELRCDPISGHTALYWYRQSLGQGLEFLIYFQGNSAPDKSGLPSDRFSAERTGGSVSTLTIQRTQQEDSAVYLCASSLLSPRGFSSYNEQFFGPGTRLTVL.

This clonotype was recorded at least ten times. This chain uses TRBV6-2 or TRBV6-3 with TRBJ2-7; D not certain. V was pared by 7 bases and J by 5 bases, with 15 bases between. Per germline, CDR1 MNHEY and CDR2 SVGEGT. The CDR3 totals 13 residues. The CDR3 coding sequence is TGTGCCAGCAACGGGCCCGGGTACGACGAGCAGTACGTC. It encodes CASNGPGYDEQYV.

This clonotype was observed many times. The genes are TRBV18 and TRBJ1-2; D is unresolved. Between the trimmed V and J ends, which lost 6 bases and 13 bases, there was a span of 21 bases. Germline V lookup: CDR1 KGHSH, CDR2 LQKENI. The CDR3 loop spans 13 amino acids. The CDR3 spells CASSPSDSRGSTF. DNA of the CDR3: TGTGCCAGCTCCCCGTCGGACTCCCGAGGGAGCACCTTC.

This clonotype was detected many times. The chain uses TRBV7-6 and TRBJ2-1; perhaps TRBD1 as D (5 bases). The V end lost 2 bases, the J end lost 15 bases, and 17 bases lay between the germline ends. CDR1 and CDR2 (germline): SGHVS, FNYEAQ. The CDR3 has 13 residues. Here the CDR3 reads CASSLQDARDRFF. The DNA for the CDR3 is TGTGCCAGCAGCTTACAGGACGCCAGGGATCGGTTCTTC.

At least ten counts were recorded for this clonotype. This chain links TRBV5-1 with TRBJ1-1; 8 bases map to TRBD1. The CDR3 has 14 residues. After removal of 5 bases from V and 4 bases from J, the junction contained 7 bases not matched to a gene. Germline CDR1 is SGHRS and CDR2 is YFSETQ. CDR3 sequence (DNA): TGCGCCAGCAGGGAACAGGGGGATAGCACTGAAGCTTTCTTT. It yields the protein CASREQGDSTEAFF.

The sample holds many counts of this clonotype. This chain connects TRBV5-1 to TRBJ2-1; 11 nucleotides align to TRBD1. CDR3 length: 15 residues. The trim removed 4 bases at V and 4 bases at J, leaving 4 bases unmatched. Germline values: CDR1 SGHRS, CDR2 YFSETQ. As DNA, the CDR3 is TGCGCCAGCAGCCCGGACAGGGGGCCTTACAATGAGCAGTTCTTC. It codes for CASSPDRGPYNEQFF.

This clonotype appeared a few times. The V gene is TRBV6-1, the J gene TRBJ2-1; tentative D call: TRBD1 (5 bases). The germline V gene encodes CDR1 MNHNS and CDR2 SASEGT. The V and J ends lost 7 bases and 1 base respectively, with 17 bases between them. This CDR3 is 16 amino acids long. CDR3 nucleotides: TGTGCCAGCACCGGCGGCAGGGTTAGGTCCTACAATGAGCAGTTCTTC. Its protein product is CASTGGRVRSYNEQFF.

This clonotype appeared many times. This sequence joins TRBV29-1 and TRBJ1-4; D unresolved. V lost 3 bases to trimming and J lost 7 bases, with 18 bases between them. In germline, CDR1 is SQVTM, CDR2 ANQGSEA. The CDR3 consists of 15 residues. The CDR3 DNA sequence: TGCAGCGTTGACGGGAGCCTGTCCAATGCTGAAAAACTGTTTTTT. This codes for CSVDGSLSNAEKLFF.

Many counts were recorded for this clonotype. This rearrangement joins TRBV5-1 to TRBJ2-4; D is perhaps TRBD1 or TRBD2 (6 bases each). The CDR3 loop spans 15 amino acids. Looked up from germline, CDR1 is SGHRS and CDR2 is YFSETQ. The germline V and J ends were trimmed by 0 bases and 7 bases, with 14 bases remaining between them. This CDR3 is CASSLALGGLNIQYF. Written as DNA, the CDR3 is TGCGCCAGCAGCTTGGCCTTAGGGGGACTGAACATTCAGTACTTC.

This clonotype was detected many times. The chain is built from TRBV4-3 and TRBJ2-5, with TRBD2 matching over 12 bases. V trimming: 4 bases; J trimming: 1 base; junction bases outside the gene matches: 7. Germline-derived CDR1 and CDR2 are LGHNA and YSLEER. This CDR3 is 17 amino acids long. The DNA for the CDR3 is TGCGCCAGCAGCCCCACTCCTAGCGGGGGGGGCCAAGAGACCCAGTACTTC. This codes for CASSPTPSGGGQETQYF.

This clonotype appeared many times. The chain carries TRBV7-9 and TRBJ2-7; the D gene is possibly TRBD1 (6 bases). The germline gives CDR1 SEHNR, CDR2 FQNEAQ (reference sequence). This CDR3 has 15 amino acids. Deletions cut 2 bases from V and 3 bases from J, with 14 bases between. CDR3 sequence reads: CASSLSRGGLYEQYF. The CDR3 DNA reads TGTGCCAGCAGCTTATCCAGGGGCGGTCTCTACGAGCAGTACTTC.

The chain combines TRBV7-9 with TRBJ1-2; D gene ambiguous. V gave up 3 bases and J gave up 7 bases, with 12 bases separating them. CDR1 is SEHNR, CDR2 FQNEAQ, per germline (reference sequence). CDR3 size: 13 residues. CDR3 residues: CASSFTGIGGYTF. The CDR3 nucleotides are TGTGCCAGCAGCTTCACGGGGATTGGTGGCTACACCTTC.

The rearrangement uses TRBV5-1 and TRBJ2-7; perhaps TRBD1 as D (5 bases). Trimming cost V 2 bases and J 3 bases, with 15 bases left between them. This CDR3 spans 15 amino acids. CDR1 is SGHRS and CDR2 is YFSETQ in the germline V gene. The CDR3 DNA is TGCGCCAGCAGCTTTGGGCTTTTGACAGACTACGAGCAGTACGTC. It yields the protein CASSFGLLTDYEQYV.

This clonotype was seen a few times. A single base separates this from a much larger clone, so it may be a read error. The rearrangement joins TRBV29-1 to TRBJ1-1; D unresolved. Germline-derived CDR1 and CDR2 are SQVTM and ANQGSEA. The germline V and J ends were trimmed by 7 bases and 3 bases, with 9 bases remaining between them. The CDR3 length is 11 residues. DNA of the CDR3: TGCAGCGATCGGGTGGACACTGAAGCTTTCTTT. This gives the protein CSDRVDTEAFF.